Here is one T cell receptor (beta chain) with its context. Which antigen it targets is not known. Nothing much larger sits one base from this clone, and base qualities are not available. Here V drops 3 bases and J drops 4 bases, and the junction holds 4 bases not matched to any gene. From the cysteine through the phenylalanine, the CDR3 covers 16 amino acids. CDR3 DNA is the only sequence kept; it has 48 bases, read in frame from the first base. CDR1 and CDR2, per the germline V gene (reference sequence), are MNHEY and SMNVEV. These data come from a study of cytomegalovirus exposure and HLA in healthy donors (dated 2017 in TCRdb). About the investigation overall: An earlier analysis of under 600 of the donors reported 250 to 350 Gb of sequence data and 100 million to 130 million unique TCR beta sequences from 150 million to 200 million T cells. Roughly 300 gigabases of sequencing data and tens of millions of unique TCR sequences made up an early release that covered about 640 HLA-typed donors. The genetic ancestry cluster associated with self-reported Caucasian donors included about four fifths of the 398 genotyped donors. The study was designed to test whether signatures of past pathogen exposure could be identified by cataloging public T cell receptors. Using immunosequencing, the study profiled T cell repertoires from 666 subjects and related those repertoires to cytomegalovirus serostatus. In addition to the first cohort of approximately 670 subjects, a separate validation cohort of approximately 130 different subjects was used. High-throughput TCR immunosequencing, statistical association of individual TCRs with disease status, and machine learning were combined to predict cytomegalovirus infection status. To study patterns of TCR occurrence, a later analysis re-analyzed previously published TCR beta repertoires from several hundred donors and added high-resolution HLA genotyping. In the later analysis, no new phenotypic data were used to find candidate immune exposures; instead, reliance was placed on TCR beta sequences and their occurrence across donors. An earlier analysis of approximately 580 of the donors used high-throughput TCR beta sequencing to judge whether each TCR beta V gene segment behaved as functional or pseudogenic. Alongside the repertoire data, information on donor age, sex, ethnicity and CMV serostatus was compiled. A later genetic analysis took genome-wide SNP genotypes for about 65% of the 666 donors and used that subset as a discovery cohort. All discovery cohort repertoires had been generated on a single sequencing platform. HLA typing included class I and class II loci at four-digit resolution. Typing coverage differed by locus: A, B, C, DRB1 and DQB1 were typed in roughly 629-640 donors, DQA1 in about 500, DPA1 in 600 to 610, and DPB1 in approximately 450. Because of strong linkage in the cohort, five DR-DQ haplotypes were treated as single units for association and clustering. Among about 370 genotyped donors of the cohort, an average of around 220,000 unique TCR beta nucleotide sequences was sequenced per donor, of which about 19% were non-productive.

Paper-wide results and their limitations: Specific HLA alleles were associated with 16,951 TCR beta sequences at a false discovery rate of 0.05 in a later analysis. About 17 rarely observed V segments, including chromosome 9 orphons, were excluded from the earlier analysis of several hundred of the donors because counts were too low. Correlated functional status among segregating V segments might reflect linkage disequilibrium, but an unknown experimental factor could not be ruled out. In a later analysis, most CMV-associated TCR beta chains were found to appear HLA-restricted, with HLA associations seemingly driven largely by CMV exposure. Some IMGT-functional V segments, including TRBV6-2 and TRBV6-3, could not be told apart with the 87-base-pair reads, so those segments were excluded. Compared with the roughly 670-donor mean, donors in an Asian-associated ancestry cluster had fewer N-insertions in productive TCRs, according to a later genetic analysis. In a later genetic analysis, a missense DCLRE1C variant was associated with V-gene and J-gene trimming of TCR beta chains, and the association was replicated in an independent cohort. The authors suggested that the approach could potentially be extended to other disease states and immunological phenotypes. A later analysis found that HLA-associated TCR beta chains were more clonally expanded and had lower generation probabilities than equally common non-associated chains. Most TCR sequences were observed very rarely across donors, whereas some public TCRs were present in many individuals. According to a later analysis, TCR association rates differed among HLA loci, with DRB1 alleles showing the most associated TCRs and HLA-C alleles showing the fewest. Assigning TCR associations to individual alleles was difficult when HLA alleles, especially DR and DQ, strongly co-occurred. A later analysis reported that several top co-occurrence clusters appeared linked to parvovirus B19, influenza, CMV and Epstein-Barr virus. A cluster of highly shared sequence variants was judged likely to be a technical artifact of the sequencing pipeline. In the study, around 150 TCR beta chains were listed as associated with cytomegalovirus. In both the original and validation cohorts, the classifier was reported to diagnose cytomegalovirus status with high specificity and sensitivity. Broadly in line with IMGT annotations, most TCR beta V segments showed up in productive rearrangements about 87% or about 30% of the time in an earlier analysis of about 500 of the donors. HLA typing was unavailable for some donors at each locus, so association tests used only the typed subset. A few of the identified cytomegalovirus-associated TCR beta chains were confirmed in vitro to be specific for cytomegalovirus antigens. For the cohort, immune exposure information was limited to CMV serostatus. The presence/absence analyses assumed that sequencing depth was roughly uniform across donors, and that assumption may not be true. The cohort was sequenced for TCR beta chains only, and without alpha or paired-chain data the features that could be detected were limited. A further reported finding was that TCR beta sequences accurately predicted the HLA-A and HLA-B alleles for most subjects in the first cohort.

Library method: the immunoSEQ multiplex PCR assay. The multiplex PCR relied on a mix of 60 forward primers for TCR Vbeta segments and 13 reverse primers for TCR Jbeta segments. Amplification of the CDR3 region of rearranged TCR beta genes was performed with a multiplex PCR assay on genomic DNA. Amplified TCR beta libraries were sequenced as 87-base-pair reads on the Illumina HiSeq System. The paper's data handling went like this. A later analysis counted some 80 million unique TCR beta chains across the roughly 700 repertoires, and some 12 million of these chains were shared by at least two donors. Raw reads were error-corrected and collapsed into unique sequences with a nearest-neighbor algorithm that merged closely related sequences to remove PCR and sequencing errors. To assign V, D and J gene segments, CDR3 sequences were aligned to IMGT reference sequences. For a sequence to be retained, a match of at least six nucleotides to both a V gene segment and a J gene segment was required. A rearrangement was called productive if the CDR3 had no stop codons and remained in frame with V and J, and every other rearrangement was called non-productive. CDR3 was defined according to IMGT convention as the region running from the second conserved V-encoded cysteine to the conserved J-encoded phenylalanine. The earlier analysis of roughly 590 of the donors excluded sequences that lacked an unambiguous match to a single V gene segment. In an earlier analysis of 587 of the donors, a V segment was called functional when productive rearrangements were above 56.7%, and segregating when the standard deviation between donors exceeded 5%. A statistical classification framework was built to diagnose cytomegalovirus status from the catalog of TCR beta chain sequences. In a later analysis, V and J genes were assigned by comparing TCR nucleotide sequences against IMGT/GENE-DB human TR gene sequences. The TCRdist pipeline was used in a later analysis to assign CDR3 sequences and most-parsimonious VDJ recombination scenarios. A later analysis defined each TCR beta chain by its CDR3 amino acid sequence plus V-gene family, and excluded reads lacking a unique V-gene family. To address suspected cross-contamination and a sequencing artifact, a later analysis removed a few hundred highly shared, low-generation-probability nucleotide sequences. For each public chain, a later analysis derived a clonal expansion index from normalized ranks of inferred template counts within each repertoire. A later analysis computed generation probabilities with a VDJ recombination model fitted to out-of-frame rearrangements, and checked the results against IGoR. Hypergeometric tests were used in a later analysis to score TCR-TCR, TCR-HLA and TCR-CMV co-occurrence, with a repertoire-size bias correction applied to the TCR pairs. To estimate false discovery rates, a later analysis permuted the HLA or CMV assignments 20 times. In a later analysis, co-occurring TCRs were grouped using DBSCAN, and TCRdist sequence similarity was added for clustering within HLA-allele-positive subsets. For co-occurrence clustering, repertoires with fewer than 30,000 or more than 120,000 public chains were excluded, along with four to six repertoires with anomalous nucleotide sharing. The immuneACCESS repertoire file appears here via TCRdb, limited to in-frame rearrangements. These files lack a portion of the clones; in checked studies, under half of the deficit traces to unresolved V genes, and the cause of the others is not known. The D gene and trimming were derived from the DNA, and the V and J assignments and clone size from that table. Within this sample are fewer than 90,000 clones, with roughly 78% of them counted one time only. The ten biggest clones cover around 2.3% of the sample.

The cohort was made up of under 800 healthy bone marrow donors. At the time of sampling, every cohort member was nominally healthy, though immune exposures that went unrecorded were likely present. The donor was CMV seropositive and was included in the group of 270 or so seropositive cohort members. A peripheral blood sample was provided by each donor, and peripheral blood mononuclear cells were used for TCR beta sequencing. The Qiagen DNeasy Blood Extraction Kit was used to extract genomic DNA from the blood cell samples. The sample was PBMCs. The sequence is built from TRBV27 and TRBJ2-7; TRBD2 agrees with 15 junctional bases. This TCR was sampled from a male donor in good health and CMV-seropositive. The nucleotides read TGTGCCAGCAGTTTCTCGGGACTAGCGGGGGGATACGAGCAGTACTTC. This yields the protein CASSFSGLAGGYEQYF.